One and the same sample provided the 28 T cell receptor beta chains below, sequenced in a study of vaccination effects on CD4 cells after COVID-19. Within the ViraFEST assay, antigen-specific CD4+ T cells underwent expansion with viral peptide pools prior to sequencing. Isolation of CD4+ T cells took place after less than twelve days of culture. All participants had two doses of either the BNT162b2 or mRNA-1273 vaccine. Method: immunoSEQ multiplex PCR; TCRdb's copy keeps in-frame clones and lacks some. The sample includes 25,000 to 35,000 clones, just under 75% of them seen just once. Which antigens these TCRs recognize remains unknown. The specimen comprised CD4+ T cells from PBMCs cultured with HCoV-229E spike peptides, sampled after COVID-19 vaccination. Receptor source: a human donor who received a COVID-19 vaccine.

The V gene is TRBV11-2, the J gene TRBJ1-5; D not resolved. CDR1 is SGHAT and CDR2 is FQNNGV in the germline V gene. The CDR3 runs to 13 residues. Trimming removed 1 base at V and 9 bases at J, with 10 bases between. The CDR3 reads CASSLGAARPQHF. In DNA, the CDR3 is TGTGCCAGCAGCTTAGGGGCCGCCCGGCCCCAGCATTTT.

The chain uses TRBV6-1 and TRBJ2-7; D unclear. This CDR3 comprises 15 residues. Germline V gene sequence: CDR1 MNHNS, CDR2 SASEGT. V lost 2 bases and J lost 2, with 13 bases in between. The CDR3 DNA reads TGTGCCAGCAGTGAACCCGGCCTCCTAACCTACGAGCAGTACTTC. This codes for CASSEPGLLTYEQYF.

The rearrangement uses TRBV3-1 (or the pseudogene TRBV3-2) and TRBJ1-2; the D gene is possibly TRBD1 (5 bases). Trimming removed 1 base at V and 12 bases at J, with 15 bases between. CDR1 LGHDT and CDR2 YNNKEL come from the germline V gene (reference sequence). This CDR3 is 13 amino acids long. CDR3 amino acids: CASSQGSGTPDTF. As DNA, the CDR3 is TGTGCCAGCAGCCAAGGATCCGGGACTCCGGACACCTTC.

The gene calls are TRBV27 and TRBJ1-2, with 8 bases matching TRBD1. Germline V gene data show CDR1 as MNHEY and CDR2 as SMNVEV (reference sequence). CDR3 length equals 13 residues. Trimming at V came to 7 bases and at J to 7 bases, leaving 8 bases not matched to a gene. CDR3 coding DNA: TGTGCCAGCAAAAAGACAGGGGCGGGTGGCTACACCTTC. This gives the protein CASKKTGAGGYTF.

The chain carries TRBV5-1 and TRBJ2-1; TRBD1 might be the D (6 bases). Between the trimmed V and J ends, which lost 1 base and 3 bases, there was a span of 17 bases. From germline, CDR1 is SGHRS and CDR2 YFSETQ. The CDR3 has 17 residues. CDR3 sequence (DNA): TGCGCCAGCAGCTTGAGCACGTGGACAGAAAACTACAATGAGCAGTTCTTC. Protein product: CASSLSTWTENYNEQFF.

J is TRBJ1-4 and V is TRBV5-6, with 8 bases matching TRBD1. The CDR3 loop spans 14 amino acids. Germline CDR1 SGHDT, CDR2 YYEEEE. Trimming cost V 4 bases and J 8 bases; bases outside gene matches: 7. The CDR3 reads CASSETGVPEKLFF. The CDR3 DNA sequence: TGTGCCAGCAGCGAGACAGGGGTGCCCGAAAAACTGTTTTTT. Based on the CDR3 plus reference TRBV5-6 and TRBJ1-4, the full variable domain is DAGVTQSPTHLIKTRGQQVTLRCSPKSGHDTVSWYQQALGQGPQFIFQYYEEEERQRGNFPDRFSGHQFPNYSSELNVNALLLGDSALYLCASSETGVPEKLFFGSGTQLSVL.

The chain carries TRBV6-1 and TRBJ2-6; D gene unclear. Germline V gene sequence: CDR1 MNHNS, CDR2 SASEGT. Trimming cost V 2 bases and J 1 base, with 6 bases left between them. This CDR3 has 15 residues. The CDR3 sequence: CASSEKVSGANVLTF. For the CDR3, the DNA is TGTGCCAGCAGTGAAAAGGTTTCTGGGGCCAACGTCCTGACTTTC.

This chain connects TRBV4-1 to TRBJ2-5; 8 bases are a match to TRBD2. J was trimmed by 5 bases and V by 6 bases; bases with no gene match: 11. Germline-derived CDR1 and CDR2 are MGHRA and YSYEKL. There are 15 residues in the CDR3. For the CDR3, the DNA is TGCGCCAGCAGTCAGCCCGGGACTAGTAGGGAGACCCAGTACTTC. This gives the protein CASSQPGTSRETQYF.

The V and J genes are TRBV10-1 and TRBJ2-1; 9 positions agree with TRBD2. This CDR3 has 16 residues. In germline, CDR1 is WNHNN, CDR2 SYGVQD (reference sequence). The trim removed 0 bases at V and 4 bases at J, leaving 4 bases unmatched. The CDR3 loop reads CASSESTSGRYNEQFF. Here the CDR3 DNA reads TGCGCCAGCAGTGAGTCGACTAGCGGAAGATACAATGAGCAGTTCTTC.

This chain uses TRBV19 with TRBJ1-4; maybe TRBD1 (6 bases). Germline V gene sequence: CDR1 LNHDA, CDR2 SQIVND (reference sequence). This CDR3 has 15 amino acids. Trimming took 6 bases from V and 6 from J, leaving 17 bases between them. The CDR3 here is CASRSQGPLDEKLFF. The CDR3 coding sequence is TGTGCCAGTAGATCACAGGGTCCGCTCGATGAAAAACTGTTTTTT.

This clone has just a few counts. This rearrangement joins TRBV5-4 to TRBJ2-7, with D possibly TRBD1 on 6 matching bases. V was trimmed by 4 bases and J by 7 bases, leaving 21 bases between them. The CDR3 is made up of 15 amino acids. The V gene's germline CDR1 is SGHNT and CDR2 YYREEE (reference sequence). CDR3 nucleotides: TGTGCCAGCAGCCAAACAGCGATGGGGGCTCGAGAGCAGTACTTC. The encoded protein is CASSQTAMGAREQYF.

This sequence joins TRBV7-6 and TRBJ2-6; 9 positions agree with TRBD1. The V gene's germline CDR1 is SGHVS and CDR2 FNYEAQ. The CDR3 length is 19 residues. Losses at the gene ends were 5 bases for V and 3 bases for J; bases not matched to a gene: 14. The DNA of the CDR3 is TGTGCCAGCAGCCCGAACCCGGGACAGGGAGTACGTGGGGCCAACGTCCTGACTTTC. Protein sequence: CASSPNPGQGVRGANVLTF. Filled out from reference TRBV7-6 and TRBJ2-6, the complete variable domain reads GAGVSQSPRYKVTKRGQDVALRCDPISGHVSLYWYRQALGQGPEFLTYFNYEAQQDKSGLPNDRFSAERPEGSISTLTIQRTEQRDSAMYRCASSPNPGQGVRGANVLTFGAGSRLTVL.

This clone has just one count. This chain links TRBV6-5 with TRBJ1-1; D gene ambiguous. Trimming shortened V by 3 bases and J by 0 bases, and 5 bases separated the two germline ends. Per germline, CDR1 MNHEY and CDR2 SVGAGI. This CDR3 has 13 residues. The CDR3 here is CASSYRVNTEAFF. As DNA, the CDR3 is TGTGCCAGCAGTTATCGGGTGAACACTGAAGCTTTCTTT.

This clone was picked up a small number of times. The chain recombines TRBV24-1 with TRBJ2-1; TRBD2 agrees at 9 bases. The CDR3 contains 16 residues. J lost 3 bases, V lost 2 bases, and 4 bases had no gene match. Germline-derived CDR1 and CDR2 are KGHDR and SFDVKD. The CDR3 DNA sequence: TGTGCCACCAGTGATTCTCTAGCGGGGAACTACAATGAGCAGTTCTTC. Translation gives CATSDSLAGNYNEQFF.

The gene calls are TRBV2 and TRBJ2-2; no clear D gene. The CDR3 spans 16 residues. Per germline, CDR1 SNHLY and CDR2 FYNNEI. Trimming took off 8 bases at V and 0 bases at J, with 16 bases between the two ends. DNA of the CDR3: TGTGCCAGCGACCCCGGATTTAGTGCGAACACCGGGGAGCTGTTTTTT. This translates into CASDPGFSANTGELFF.

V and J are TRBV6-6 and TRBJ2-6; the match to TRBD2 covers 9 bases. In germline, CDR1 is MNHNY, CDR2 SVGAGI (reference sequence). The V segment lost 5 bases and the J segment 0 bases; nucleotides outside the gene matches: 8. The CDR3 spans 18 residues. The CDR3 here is CASSPKTSGYSGANVLTF. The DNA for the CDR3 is TGTGCCAGCAGTCCCAAGACTAGCGGCTACTCTGGGGCCAACGTCCTGACTTTC.

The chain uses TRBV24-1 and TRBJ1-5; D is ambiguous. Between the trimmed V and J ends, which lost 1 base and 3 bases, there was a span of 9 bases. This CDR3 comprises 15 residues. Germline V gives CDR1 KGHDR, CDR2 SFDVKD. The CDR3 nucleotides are TGTGCCACCAGTGATTTCGCCAACCCCAATCAGCCCCAGCATTTT. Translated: CATSDFANPNQPQHF.

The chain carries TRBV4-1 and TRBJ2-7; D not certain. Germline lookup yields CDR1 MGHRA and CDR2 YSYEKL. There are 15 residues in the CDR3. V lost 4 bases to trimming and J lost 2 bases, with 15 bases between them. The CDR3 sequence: CASSPTWADPYEQYF. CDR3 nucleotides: TGCGCCAGCAGCCCTACTTGGGCCGACCCCTACGAGCAGTACTTC.

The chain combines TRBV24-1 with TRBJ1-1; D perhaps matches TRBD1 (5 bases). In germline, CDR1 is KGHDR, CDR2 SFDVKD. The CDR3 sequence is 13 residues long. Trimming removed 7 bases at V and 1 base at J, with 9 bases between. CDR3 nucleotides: TGTGCCACCAGAGGGGTTGGGAACACTGAAGCTTTCTTT. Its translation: CATRGVGNTEAFF.

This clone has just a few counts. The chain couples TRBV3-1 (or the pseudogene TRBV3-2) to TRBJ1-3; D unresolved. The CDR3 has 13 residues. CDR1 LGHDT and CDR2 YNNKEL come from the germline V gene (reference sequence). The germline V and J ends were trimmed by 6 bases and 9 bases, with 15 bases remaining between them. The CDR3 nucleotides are TGTGCCAGCAGATATGAGGGTGGCTCCACCATATATTTT. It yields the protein CASRYEGGSTIYF.

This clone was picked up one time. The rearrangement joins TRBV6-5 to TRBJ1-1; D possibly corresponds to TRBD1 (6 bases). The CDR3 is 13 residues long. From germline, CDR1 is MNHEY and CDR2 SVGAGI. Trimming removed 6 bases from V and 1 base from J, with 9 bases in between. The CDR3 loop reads CASSRQANTEAFF. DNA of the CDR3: TGTGCCAGCAGCCGACAGGCGAACACTGAAGCTTTCTTT.

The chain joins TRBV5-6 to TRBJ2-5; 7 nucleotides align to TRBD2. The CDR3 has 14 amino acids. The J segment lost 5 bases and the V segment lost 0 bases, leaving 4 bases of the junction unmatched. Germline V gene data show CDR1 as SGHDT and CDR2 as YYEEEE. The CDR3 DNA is TGTGCCAGCAGCTTGGGACGGGGGGTGGAGACCCAGTACTTC. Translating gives CASSLGRGVETQYF.

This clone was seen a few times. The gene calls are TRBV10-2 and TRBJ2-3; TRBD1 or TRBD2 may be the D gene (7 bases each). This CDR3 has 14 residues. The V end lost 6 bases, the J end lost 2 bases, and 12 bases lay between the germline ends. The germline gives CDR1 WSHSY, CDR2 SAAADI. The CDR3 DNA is TGCGCCAGCAGCAGGGGGGGGATCACAGATACGCAGTATTTT. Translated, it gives CASSRGGITDTQYF.

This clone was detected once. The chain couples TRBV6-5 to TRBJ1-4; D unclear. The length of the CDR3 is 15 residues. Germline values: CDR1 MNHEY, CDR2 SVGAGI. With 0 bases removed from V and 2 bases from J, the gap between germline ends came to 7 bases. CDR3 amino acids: CASSYSFSTNEKLFF. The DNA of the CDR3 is TGTGCCAGCAGTTACTCCTTTTCCACTAATGAAAAACTGTTTTTT.

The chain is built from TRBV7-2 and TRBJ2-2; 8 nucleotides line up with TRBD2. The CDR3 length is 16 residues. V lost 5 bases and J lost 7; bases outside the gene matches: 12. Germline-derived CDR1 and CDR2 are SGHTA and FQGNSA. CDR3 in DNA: TGTGCCAGCAGCCAGCTCAGCGGGAGTTTGGTCGGGGAGCTGTTTTTT. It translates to CASSQLSGSLVGELFF.

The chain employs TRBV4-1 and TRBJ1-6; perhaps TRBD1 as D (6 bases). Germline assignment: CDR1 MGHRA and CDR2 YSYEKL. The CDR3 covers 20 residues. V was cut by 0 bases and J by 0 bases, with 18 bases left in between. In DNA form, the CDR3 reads TGCGCCAGCAGCCAAGATCAAATCCGGACAGTGAGCTCCTATAATTCACCCCTCCACTTT. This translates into CASSQDQIRTVSSYNSPLHF.

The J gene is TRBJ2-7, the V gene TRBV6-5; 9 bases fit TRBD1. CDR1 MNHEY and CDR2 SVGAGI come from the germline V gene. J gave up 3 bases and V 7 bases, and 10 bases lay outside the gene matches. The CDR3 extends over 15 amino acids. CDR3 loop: CASTPAGTGIYEQYF. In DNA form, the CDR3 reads TGTGCCAGCACCCCCGCAGGGACAGGGATCTACGAGCAGTACTTC.

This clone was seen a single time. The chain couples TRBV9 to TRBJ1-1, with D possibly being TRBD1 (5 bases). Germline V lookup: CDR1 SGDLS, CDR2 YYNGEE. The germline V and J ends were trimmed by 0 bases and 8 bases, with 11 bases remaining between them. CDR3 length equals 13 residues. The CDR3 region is CASSVATGREAFF. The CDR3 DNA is TGTGCCAGCAGCGTAGCTACAGGACGCGAAGCTTTCTTT.